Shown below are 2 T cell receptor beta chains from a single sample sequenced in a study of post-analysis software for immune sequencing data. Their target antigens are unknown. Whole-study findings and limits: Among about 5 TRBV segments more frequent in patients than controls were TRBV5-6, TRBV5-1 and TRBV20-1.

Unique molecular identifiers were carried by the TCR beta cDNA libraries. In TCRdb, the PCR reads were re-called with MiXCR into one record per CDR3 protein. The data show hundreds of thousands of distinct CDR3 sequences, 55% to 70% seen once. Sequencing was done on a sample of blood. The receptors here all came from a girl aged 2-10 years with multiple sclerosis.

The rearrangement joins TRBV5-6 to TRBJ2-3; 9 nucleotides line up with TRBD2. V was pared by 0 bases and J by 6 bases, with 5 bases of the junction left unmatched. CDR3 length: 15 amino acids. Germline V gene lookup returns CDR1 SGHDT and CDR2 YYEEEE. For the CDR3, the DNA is TGTGCCAGCAGCTTGGTTGCGGGAGGGCAGGATACGCAGTATTTT. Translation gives CASSLVAGGQDTQYF.

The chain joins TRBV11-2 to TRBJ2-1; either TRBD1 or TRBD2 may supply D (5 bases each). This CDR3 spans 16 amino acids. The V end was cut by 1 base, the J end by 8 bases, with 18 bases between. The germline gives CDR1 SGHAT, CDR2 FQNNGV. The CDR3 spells CASSLGGAGNLDEQFF. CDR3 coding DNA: TGTGCCAGCAGCTTAGGGGGCGCGGGCAATTTGGATGAGCAGTTCTTC.